The sequence of this TCR beta chain was determined in a study of shared clonotypes between healthy human individuals (dated by TCRdb to the early 2020s). For the study in its entirety: Three men and a couple of women, aged 18 to 49 years, made up the cohort. Different laboratories and diverse techniques were used to prepare libraries and sequence TCR repertoires, to increase sequencing depth and limit assay-specific biases. Per donor, leukapheresis produced somewhere between about 0.8 and 9 billion PBMCs. For each donor, CD4 naive and CD4 memory were each given three plates, CD8 naive was given two plates, and CD8 memory was given one plate. Blood TCR repertoires of about 5 healthy adults were deeply sequenced to estimate repertoire size and the extent of clonotype sharing between individuals. Study-wide findings and limitations: Pairwise subsampling led to the expectation that sequencing depth would affect the degree of clonotype sharing among donors. About 4.5% of naive CD4, approximately 3.7% of naive CD8, approximately 2% of memory CD4, and 0.35% to 0.5% of memory CD8 clonotypes were shared across a few donors. Even with the large sequencing depth, rarefaction of the sorted-subset datasets indicated that sequencing was incomplete. Naive subsets generally had larger estimated clonotype richness than memory subsets. The small number of donors limited the genetic and exposure-history diversity represented. Only blood was sampled, and tissue TCR repertoires likely differ from those in blood. Higher generation probabilities were observed for clonotypes shared by all four sorted-subset donors than for non-shared clonotypes.

CD8 naive samples were obtained by positive selection for CCR7 among CD45RO-negative cells, yielding a CD45RA+CCR7+ population from which TemRA cells were excluded. Donors were healthy HIV-negative adults with no recently reported acute infections or vaccinations. Every donor was a Caucasian adult living in Nashville, Tennessee, USA. Blood was collected by leukapheresis, and PBMCs were isolated by Ficoll-Histopaque density gradient centrifugation and then cryopreserved in liquid nitrogen vapor phase. Analytical flow cytometry was used to check the purity and quantity of each magnetically sorted T cell population. Each sorted fraction had its genomic DNA isolated and then quantified by UV absorbance on a Nanodrop 2000c. About this clone: Which antigen it targets is not known. One base away there is no much larger clone; base qualities are not given.

Using the deep immunoSEQ assay, multiplex PCR amplified TCR CDR3 regions from genomic DNA. For each cell subset, the extracted genomic DNA was distributed evenly across all wells of several immunoSEQ 96-well plates, and each plate served as one replicate. For sorted subsets, approximately 210 ng of genomic DNA, equivalent to 25,000 to 35,000 T cell genomes, went into each replicate PCR. The purified libraries were quantified using a Qubit 3.0 fluorometer, sized with a Bioanalyzer 2100, and then quantified again using the KAPA Library Quantification kit. Every immunoSEQ 96-well plate was sequenced on a separate single-read 150-cycle Illumina NextSeq 550 flow cell. The study's processing was this. Because only junctional sequences without quality scores were contained in the immunoSEQ output, filtering matching that applied to full-length reads could not be performed. Sequences were annotated with PyIR, a Python wrapper for IgBLAST v1.9, and V/J genes and CDR3 were assigned using IMGT germline references. Reads were filtered out if the reads had weak V/J assignments (E-value above 1e-6), no CDR3, stop codons, out-of-frame junctions, or ambiguous translated residues. V3J clonotypes were defined as sequences sharing an identical inferred V gene, J gene, and CDR3 amino acid sequence. Percentage overlap between repertoires was calculated by dividing the number of shared unique clonotypes by the size of the smaller repertoire. Repertoire richness was assessed with RTK rarefaction, the Chao1 estimator, and Recon v2.1 estimates of unobserved clonotypes. OLGA was used to compute generation probabilities for all TCRbeta clonotypes that the gDNA method yielded from a few donors. Not all clones reach the TCRdb copy of this immuneACCESS table, which keeps in-frame sequences only. Checked studies attribute under half of the gap to unresolved V genes and leave the rest unexplained. The V and J calls and clone size were taken over from that table, and D and trimming were inferred from the DNA. The sample contains approximately 840,000 clones, 96% of them found a single time. Of the sample, over 0.2% is held by the ten largest clones.

CDR1 and CDR2, looked up from the germline V gene, are MDHEN and SYDVKM. Reading from cysteine to phenylalanine, the CDR3 counts 13 amino acids. The CDR3 DNA has 39 bases and is translated from base 1. V is pared back by 6 bases and J by 0 bases, with 8 bases lying between the germline termini. The source of this sequence is a man aged 25-45 years in good health. The sample consisted of naive CD8+ T cells sorted from blood. Reading the label with the study, this specimen's cell subset or site is: CD45RA+CCR7+. In this chain, TRBV28 is recombined with TRBJ1-1, with the D gene not confidently named. The CDR3 loop reads CASSINMNTEAFF. The sequenced DNA: TGTGCCAGCAGCATCAATATGAACACTGAAGCTTTCTTT.